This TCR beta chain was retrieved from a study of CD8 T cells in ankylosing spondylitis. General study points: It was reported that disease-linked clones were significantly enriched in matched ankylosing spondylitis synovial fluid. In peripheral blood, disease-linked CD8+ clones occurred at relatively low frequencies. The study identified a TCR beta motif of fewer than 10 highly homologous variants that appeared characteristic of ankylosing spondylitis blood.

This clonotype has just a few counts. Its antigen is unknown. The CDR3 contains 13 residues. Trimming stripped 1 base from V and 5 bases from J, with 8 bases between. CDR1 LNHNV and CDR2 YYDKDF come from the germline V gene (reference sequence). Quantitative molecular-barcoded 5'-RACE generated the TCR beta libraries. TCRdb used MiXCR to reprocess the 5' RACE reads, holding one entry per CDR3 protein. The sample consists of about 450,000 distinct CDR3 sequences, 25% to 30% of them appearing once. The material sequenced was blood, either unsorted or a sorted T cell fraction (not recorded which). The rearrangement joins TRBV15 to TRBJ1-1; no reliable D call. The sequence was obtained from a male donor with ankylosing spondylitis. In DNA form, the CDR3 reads TGTGCCACCAGCAGAGCCGAAGGGACTGAAGCTTTCTTT. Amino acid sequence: CATSRAEGTEAFF.